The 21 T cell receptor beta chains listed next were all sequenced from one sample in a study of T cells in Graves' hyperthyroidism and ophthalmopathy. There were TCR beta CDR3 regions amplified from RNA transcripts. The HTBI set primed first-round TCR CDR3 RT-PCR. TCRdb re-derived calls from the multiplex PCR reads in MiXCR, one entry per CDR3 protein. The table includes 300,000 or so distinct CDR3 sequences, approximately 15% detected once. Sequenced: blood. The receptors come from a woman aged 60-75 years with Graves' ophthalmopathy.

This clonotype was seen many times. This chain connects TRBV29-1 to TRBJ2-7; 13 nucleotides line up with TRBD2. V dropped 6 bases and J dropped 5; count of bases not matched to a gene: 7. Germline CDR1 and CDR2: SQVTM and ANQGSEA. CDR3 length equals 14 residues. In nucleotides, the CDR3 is TGCAGCGTATTAGGGACTAGCGGGATAGACGAGCAGTACTTC. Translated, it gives CSVLGTSGIDEQYF.

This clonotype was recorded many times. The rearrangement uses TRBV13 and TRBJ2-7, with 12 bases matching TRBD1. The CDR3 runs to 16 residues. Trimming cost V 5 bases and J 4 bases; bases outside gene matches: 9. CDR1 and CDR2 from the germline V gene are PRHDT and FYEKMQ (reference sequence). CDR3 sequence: CASSQGTGGSWYEQYF. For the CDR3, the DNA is TGTGCCAGCAGCCAGGGGACAGGGGGCAGTTGGTACGAGCAGTACTTC.

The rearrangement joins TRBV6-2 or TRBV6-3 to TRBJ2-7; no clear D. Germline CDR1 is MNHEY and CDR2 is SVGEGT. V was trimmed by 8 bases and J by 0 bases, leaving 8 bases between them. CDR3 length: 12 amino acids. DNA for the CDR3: TGTGCCAGCCACGGAAGCTCCTACGAGCAGTACTTC. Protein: CASHGSSYEQYF.

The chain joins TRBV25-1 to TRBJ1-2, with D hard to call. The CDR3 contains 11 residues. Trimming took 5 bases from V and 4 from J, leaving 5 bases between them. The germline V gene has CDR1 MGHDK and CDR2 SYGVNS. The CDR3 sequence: CASSTSYGYTF. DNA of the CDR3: TGTGCCAGCAGTACGAGCTATGGCTACACCTTC.

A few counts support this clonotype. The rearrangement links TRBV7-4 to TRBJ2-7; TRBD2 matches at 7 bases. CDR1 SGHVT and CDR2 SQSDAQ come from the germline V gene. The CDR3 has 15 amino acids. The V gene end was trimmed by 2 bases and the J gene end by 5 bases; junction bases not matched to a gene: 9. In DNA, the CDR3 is TGTGCCAGCAGCTTACCCGGCGGGAGCCCACACGAGCAGTACTTC. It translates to CASSLPGGSPHEQYF. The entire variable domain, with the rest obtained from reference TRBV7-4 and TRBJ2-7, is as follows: GAGVSQSPRYKVAKRGRDVALRCDSISGHVTLYWYRQTLGQGSEVLTYSQSDAQRDKSGRPSGRFSAERPERSVSTLKIQRTEQGDSAVYLCASSLPGGSPHEQYFGPGTRLTVT.

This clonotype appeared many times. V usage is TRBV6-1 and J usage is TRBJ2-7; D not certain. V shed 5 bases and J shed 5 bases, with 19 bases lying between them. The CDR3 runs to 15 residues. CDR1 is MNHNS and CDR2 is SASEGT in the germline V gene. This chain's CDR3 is CASSPLPTGVHEQYF. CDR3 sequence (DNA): TGTGCCAGCAGTCCCCTCCCGACTGGGGTCCACGAGCAGTACTTC.

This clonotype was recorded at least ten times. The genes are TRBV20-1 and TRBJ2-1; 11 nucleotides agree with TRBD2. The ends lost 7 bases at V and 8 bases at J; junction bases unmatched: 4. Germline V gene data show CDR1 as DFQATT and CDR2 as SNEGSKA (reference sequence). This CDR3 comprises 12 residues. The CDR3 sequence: CSVAGGDDEQFF. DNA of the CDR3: TGCAGTGTAGCGGGAGGGGACGATGAGCAGTTCTTC.

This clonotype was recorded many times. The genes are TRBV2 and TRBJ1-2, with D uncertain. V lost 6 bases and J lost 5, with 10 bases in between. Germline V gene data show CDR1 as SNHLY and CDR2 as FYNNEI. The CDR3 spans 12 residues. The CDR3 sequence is CASSATRYGYTF. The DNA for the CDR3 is TGTGCCAGCAGCGCGACACGTTATGGCTACACCTTC.

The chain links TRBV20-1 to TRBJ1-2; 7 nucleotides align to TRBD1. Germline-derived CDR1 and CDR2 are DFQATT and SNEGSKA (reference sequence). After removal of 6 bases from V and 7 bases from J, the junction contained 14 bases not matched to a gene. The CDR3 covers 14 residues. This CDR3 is CSARADRNRGGYTF. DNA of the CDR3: TGCAGTGCCCGAGCGGACAGGAACAGGGGTGGCTACACCTTC.

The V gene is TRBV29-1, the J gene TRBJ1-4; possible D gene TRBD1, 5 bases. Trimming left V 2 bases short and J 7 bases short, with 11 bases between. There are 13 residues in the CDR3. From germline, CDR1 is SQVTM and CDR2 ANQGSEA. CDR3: CSVEIGRGEKLFF. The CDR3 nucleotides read TGCAGCGTTGAAATCGGGAGGGGTGAAAAACTGTTTTTT.

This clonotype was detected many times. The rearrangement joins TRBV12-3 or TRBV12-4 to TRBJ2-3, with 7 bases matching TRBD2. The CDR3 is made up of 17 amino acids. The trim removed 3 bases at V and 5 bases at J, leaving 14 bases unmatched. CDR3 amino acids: CASSFKRGRITGDTQYF. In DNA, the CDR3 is TGTGCCAGCAGTTTCAAGCGGGGTCGGATAACAGGAGATACGCAGTATTTT.

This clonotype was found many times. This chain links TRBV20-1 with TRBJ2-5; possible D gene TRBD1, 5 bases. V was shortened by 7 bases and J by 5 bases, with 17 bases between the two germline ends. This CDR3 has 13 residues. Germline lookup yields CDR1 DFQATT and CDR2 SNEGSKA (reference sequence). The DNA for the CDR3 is TGCAGTGTTCTTCCTCCGAAGGGGGAGACCCAGTACTTC. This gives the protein CSVLPPKGETQYF.

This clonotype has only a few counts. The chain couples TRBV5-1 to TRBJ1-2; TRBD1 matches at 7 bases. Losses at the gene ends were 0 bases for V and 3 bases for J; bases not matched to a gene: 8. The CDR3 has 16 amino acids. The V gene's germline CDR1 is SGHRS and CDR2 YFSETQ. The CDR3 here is CASSLELGTEYYGYTF. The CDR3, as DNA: TGCGCCAGCAGCTTGGAATTAGGGACAGAATACTATGGCTACACCTTC.

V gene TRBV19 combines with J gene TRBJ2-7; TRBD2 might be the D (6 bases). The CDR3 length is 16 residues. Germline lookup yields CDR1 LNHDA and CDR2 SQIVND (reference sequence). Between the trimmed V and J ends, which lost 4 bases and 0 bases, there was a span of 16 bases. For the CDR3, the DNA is TGTGCCAGTAGTAGTTACGACGGGAGTAACTCCTACGAGCAGTACTTC. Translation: CASSSYDGSNSYEQYF. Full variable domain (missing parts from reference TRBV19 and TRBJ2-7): DGGITQSPKYLFRKEGQNVTLSCEQNLNHDAMYWYRQDPGQGLRLIYYSQIVNDFQKGDIAEGYSVSREKKESFPLTVTSAQKNPTAFYLCASSSYDGSNSYEQYFGPGTRLTVT.

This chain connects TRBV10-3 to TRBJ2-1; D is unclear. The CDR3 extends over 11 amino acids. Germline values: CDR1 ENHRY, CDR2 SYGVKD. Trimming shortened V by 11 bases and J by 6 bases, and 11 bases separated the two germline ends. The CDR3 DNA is TGTGCCTCAACCTGGGGCAATGAGCAGTTCTTC. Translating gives CASTWGNEQFF.

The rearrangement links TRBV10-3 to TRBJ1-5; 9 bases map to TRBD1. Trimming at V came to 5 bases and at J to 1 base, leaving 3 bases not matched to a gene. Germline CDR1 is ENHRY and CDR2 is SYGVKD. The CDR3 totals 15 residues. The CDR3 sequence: CAISRTGESNQPQHF. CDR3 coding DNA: TGTGCCATCAGTAGGACAGGGGAGAGCAATCAGCCCCAGCATTTT.

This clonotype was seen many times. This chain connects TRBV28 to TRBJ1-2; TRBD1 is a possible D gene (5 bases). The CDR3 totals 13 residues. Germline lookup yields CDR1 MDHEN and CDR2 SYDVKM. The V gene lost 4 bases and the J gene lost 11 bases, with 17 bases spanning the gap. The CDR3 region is CASSSSGQGGYTF. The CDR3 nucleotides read TGTGCCAGCAGTTCAAGCGGACAAGGAGGTTACACCTTC.

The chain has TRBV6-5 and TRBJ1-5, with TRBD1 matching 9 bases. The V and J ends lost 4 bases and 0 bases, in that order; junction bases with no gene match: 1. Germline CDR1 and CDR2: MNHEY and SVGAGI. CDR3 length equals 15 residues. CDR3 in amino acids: CASSWDRDSNQPQHF. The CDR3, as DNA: TGTGCCAGCAGTTGGGACAGGGATAGCAATCAGCCCCAGCATTTT.

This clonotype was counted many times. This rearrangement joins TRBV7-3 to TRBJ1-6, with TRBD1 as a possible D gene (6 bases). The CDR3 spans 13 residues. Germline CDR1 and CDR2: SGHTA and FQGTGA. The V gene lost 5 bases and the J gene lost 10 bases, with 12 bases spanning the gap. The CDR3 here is CASSPTRGSPLHF. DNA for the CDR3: TGTGCCAGCAGCCCAACGAGGGGGTCACCCCTCCACTTT.

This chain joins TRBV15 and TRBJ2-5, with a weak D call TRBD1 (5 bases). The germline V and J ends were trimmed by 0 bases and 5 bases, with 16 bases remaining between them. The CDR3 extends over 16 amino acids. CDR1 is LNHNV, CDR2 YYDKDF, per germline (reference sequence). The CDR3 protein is CATSRDRAGNMETQYF. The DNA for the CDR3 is TGTGCCACCAGCAGAGATCGAGCAGGGAATATGGAGACCCAGTACTTC.

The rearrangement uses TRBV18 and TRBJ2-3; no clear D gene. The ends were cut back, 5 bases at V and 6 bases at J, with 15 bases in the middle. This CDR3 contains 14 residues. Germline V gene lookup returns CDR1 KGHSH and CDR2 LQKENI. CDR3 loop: CASSSQTLRDTQYF. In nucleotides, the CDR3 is TGTGCCAGCTCATCCCAAACGCTTCGGGATACGCAGTATTTT.